Sequencing of this TCR beta chain was carried out in a study of T-cell memory formation after mild COVID-19. About the study: Most TCR clusters belonged to a single donor.

The study, taken as a whole, reports: Later expanders leaned CD4+, whereas clones that contracted between day 15 and 85 were balanced CD4/CD8. Pre-infection memory showed some responding clones, and this suggested that cross-reactive memory joined. SARS-CoV-2 specificity was not confirmed for second-wave clones peaking on day 37.

From the 5' RACE reads, TCRdb called clonotypes with MiXCR, one entry per CDR3 protein. The sample holds roughly 620,000 distinct CDR3 sequences; more than 15% are singletons and the top ten take 12%. Germline lookup yields CDR1 MNHEY and CDR2 SVGAGI. This CDR3 contains 19 residues. The V segment lost 2 bases and the J segment 9 bases; nucleotides outside the gene matches: 19. Turning to this clonotype: Its antigen remains unknown.

The V call is TRBV6-5, the J call TRBJ2-1; 10 bases align to TRBD2. The receptor was derived from an adult woman who had mild COVID-19 (a few samples of this study predate the infection). Cell type and time point are not known. Sequencing input: PBMCs or a T cell subset sorted from them (not recorded which). The DNA for the CDR3 is TGTGCCAGCAGTTACACCATCCGAACTCTAGCGGGAGTTGAGGGTGAGCAGTTCTTC. As protein: CASSYTIRTLAGVEGEQFF.